These 27 T cell receptor beta chains were all obtained from the same sample, sequenced in a study of blood T cell repertoires in COVID-19. TCRdb keeps only in-frame clones here, not all; method: immunoSEQ multiplex PCR. Seen here are some 250,000 clones, roughly 90% observed once, and the top ten hold 0.7% to 0.85%. What was sequenced was peripheral blood. Receptors were obtained from a woman in her 30s with acute or convalescent COVID-19.

The chain couples TRBV5-1 to TRBJ2-7; 7 bases line up with TRBD1. Germline V gene lookup returns CDR1 SGHRS and CDR2 YFSETQ. The CDR3 is 13 residues long. The J segment lost 2 bases and the V segment lost 1 base, leaving 0 bases of the junction unmatched. The CDR3 protein is CASSLQGAYEQYF. In DNA, the CDR3 is TGCGCCAGCAGCTTGCAGGGGGCCTACGAGCAGTACTTC.

The CDR3 DNA sequence: TGTGCCAGCAGCTTGTCGAACCGGGGACAGGGACTTGAAGCTTTCTTT. The encoded protein is CASSLSNRGQGLEAFF. The gene calls are TRBV5-6 and TRBJ1-1; 9 positions agree with TRBD1. CDR3 length: 16 residues. The V and J ends lost 1 base and 7 bases, in that order; junction bases with no gene match: 11. Germline V CDR1 and CDR2: SGHDT, YYEEEE. Combining the CDR3 with reference TRBV5-6 and TRBJ1-1 gives the whole variable domain DAGVTQSPTHLIKTRGQQVTLRCSPKSGHDTVSWYQQALGQGPQFIFQYYEEEERQRGNFPDRFSGHQFPNYSSELNVNALLLGDSALYLCASSLSNRGQGLEAFFGQGTRLTVV.

The chain has TRBV5-6 and TRBJ1-5; 8 positions match TRBD1. The CDR3 spans 15 residues. V shed 0 bases, J shed 7 bases, and the junction held 6 bases outside the gene matches. Germline V gene lookup returns CDR1 SGHDT and CDR2 YYEEEE. The CDR3 DNA reads TGTGCCAGCAGCTTGGCGATACAGGGGGAACAGCCCCAGCATTTT. Its protein product is CASSLAIQGEQPQHF.

This clone appeared a few times. This chain links TRBV11-3 with TRBJ2-1; TRBD2 agrees at 7 bases. Germline CDR1 is SGHNT and CDR2 is YENEEA. This CDR3 has 17 amino acids. With V trimmed by 6 bases and J by 5 bases, 16 bases remained unmatched. The CDR3 DNA reads TGTGCCAGCAGTCACACCCCCGGGCTAGCGGAAAACAATGAGCAGTTCTTC. Its protein product is CASSHTPGLAENNEQFF.

The rearrangement links TRBV6-4 to TRBJ2-1; 9 nucleotides match TRBD2. Germline V gives CDR1 MRHNA, CDR2 SNTAGT. This CDR3 comprises 15 residues. V shed 6 bases and J 7 bases; nucleotides not matched to a gene: 10. This chain's CDR3 is CASRPSGLALNEQFF. DNA of the CDR3: TGTGCCAGCAGGCCATCGGGACTAGCCCTAAATGAGCAGTTCTTC.

The V gene is TRBV7-8, the J gene TRBJ1-3; TRBD1 matches 10 bases. V shed 6 bases and J 4 bases; nucleotides not matched to a gene: 6. From germline, CDR1 is SGHVS and CDR2 FQNEAQ. The CDR3 totals 15 residues. CDR3 region: CASRTGTGAGNTIYF. Here the CDR3 DNA reads TGTGCCAGCAGAACCGGGACAGGGGCCGGAAACACCATATATTTT.

A single count supports this clone. This chain uses TRBV6-2 or TRBV6-3 with TRBJ2-7; 7 bases agree with TRBD1. V gave up 1 base and J gave up 1 base; unmatched junction bases: 7. The CDR3 length is 16 residues. CDR1 and CDR2 (germline): MNHEY, SVGEGT. The CDR3 region is CASSYWDRAPSYEQYF. CDR3 DNA: TGTGCCAGCAGTTACTGGGACAGAGCCCCATCCTACGAGCAGTACTTC.

The chain uses TRBV7-2 and TRBJ1-1; D is undetermined. V was clipped by 5 bases and J by 0 bases, with 22 bases between them. The germline V gene has CDR1 SGHTA and CDR2 FQGNSA. The CDR3 sequence is 18 residues long. CDR3 loop: CASSLRVLKKPVNTEAFF. The CDR3 DNA is TGTGCCAGCAGCCTCCGGGTCCTCAAAAAGCCTGTGAACACTGAAGCTTTCTTT.

V gene TRBV3-1 (or the pseudogene TRBV3-2) combines with J gene TRBJ1-2, with 7 bases lining up with TRBD1. The length of the CDR3 is 14 residues. J was trimmed by 4 bases and V by 4 bases; bases with no gene match: 6. Germline V gene lookup returns CDR1 LGHDT and CDR2 YNNKEL (reference sequence). DNA of the CDR3: TGTGCCAGCAGCCCAGGGACAGATCCCTATGGCTACACCTTC. It is translated as CASSPGTDPYGYTF.

The gene calls are TRBV30 and TRBJ1-1; D may be TRBD1 (6 bases). The CDR3 runs to 14 residues. The germline CDR1 and CDR2 sequences are GTSNPN and SVGIG (reference sequence). V was trimmed by 4 bases and J by 2 bases, leaving 14 bases between them. CDR3 sequence: CAWTPGTRNTEAFF. As DNA, the CDR3 is TGTGCCTGGACCCCCGGGACAAGAAACACTGAAGCTTTCTTT.

The chain combines TRBV4-1 with TRBJ2-7; D might be TRBD2 (6 bases). Germline CDR1 is MGHRA and CDR2 is YSYEKL. The germline V and J ends were trimmed by 0 bases and 2 bases, with 11 bases remaining between them. The CDR3 extends over 15 amino acids. CDR3: CASSQDSGVTYEQYF. Here the CDR3 DNA reads TGCGCCAGCAGCCAAGATTCGGGGGTAACCTACGAGCAGTACTTC.

This rearrangement joins TRBV19 to TRBJ1-4; D possibly corresponds to TRBD1 (6 bases). V lost 5 bases and J 8 bases, leaving 18 bases between the germline ends. The CDR3 runs to 15 residues. Germline CDR1 is LNHDA and CDR2 is SQIVND (reference sequence). The CDR3 spells CASSLGGSGGEKLFF. In DNA, the CDR3 is TGTGCCAGTAGTCTTGGAGGTAGTGGGGGCGAAAAACTGTTTTTT.

The V gene is TRBV5-4, the J gene TRBJ2-3, with 13 bases that match TRBD2. Germline-derived CDR1 and CDR2 are SGHNT and YYREEE (reference sequence). V lost 0 bases to trimming and J lost 3 bases; unmatched junction nucleotides: 4. This CDR3 contains 17 residues. CDR3 protein: CASSLGTSGRGTDTQYF. CDR3 coding DNA: TGTGCCAGCAGCTTGGGAACTAGCGGGAGGGGAACAGATACGCAGTATTTT.

This chain uses TRBV7-9 with TRBJ2-6; no reliable D call. The V gene lost 2 bases and the J gene lost 0 bases, with 8 bases spanning the gap. Germline CDR1 is SEHNR and CDR2 is FQNEAQ (reference sequence). The CDR3 has 16 residues. This CDR3 reads CASSLYGRSGANVLTF. CDR3 nucleotide sequence: TGTGCCAGCAGCTTATATGGCCGCTCTGGGGCCAACGTCCTGACTTTC.

This rearrangement joins TRBV3-1 (or the pseudogene TRBV3-2) to TRBJ2-2, with 8 nucleotides matching TRBD1. The trim removed 1 base at V and 6 bases at J, leaving 1 base unmatched. Germline lookup yields CDR1 LGHDT and CDR2 YNNKEL (reference sequence). This CDR3 has 14 amino acids. The CDR3 DNA sequence: TGTGCCAGCAGCCAAGCACAGGGGGCCGGGGAGCTGTTTTTT. It is translated as CASSQAQGAGELFF.

V usage is TRBV7-6 and J usage is TRBJ2-1, with D possibly matching TRBD2 (5 bases). The CDR3 has 14 amino acids. Per the germline V gene, CDR1 is SGHVS and CDR2 is FNYEAQ. The germline V and J ends were trimmed by 0 bases and 7 bases, with 10 bases remaining between them. The CDR3: CASSLAGALNEQFF. CDR3 sequence (DNA): TGTGCCAGCAGCTTAGCGGGAGCGTTGAATGAGCAGTTCTTC.

In this sample, this clone turned up a few times. V usage is TRBV7-9 and J usage is TRBJ2-1; possible D gene TRBD2, 5 bases. This CDR3 comprises 14 residues. Germline assignment: CDR1 SEHNR and CDR2 FQNEAQ (reference sequence). V was shortened by 3 bases and J by 7 bases, with 13 bases between the two germline ends. CDR3 in amino acids: CASSLAETGNEQFF. CDR3 sequence (DNA): TGTGCCAGCAGCTTGGCAGAAACGGGGAATGAGCAGTTCTTC.

This clone appeared once. DNA of the CDR3: TGTGCCGCCAGTAGAACGACAGGGGGCGCCCGAACTAATGAAAAACTGTTTTTT. Encoded protein: CAASRTTGGARTNEKLFF. The chain has TRBV19 and TRBJ1-4, with 10 bases lining up with TRBD1. Germline CDR1 is LNHDA and CDR2 is SQIVND (reference sequence). The CDR3 has 18 residues. Trimming removed 11 bases from V and 1 base from J; junction bases left unmatched: 16.

The chain recombines TRBV7-8 with TRBJ2-1, with TRBD2 matching over 8 bases. Germline CDR1 and CDR2: SGHVS and FQNEAQ. The V gene end was trimmed by 8 bases and the J gene end by 5 bases; junction bases not matched to a gene: 5. The CDR3 length is 13 residues. The chain's CDR3 is CASSSGLNNEQFF. For the CDR3, the DNA is TGTGCCAGCTCTAGCGGGCTGAACAATGAGCAGTTCTTC.

The chain couples TRBV2 to TRBJ2-7, with 12 positions matching TRBD2. Germline V lookup: CDR1 SNHLY, CDR2 FYNNEI. This CDR3 spans 14 amino acids. J was trimmed by 3 bases and V by 6 bases; bases with no gene match: 3. The CDR3 loop reads CASRRTSGNYEQYF. CDR3 in DNA: TGTGCCAGCAGACGGACTAGCGGGAACTACGAGCAGTACTTC.

CDR3 protein: CAVGTVTTNEQFF. The CDR3, as DNA: TGTGCCGTAGGGACAGTGACAACCAATGAGCAGTTCTTC. This sequence joins TRBV10-3 and TRBJ2-1; 7 bases are shared with TRBD1. The junction had 10 bases not matched to a gene; V was cut back by 11 bases and J by 6 bases. Germline V lookup: CDR1 ENHRY, CDR2 SYGVKD. CDR3 length: 13 amino acids.

V is TRBV6-5 and J is TRBJ1-1; 7 bases align to TRBD1. The junction had 6 bases not matched to a gene; V was cut back by 8 bases and J by 3 bases. The CDR3 contains 13 residues. Per the germline V gene, CDR1 is MNHEY and CDR2 is SVGAGI. Written as DNA, the CDR3 is TGTGCCAGCGAGCGCGACAGGGACACTGAAGCTTTCTTT. This codes for CASERDRDTEAFF.

The genes are TRBV6-2 or TRBV6-3 and TRBJ1-5, with TRBD1 matching over 9 bases. Per germline, CDR1 MNHEY and CDR2 SVGEGT. The trim removed 6 bases at V and 7 bases at J, leaving 13 bases unmatched. The CDR3 has 16 residues. The CDR3 reads CASSPNTGTGYQPQHF. Here the CDR3 DNA reads TGTGCCAGCAGCCCAAACACCGGGACAGGGTACCAGCCCCAGCATTTT.

This chain uses TRBV5-1 with TRBJ1-4; TRBD1 is a possible D gene (5 bases). Trimming took off 5 bases at V and 5 bases at J, with 19 bases between the two ends. The CDR3 extends over 16 amino acids. Germline CDR1 is SGHRS and CDR2 is YFSETQ. Here the CDR3 reads CASRSGPGGGNEKLFF. The CDR3 bases are TGCGCCAGCAGGTCCGGACCTGGGGGGGGAAATGAAAAACTGTTTTTT.

The chain has TRBV6-2 or TRBV6-3 and TRBJ2-1; 11 bases agree with TRBD2. Germline V CDR1 and CDR2: MNHEY, SVGEGT. The CDR3 totals 16 residues. J gave up 4 bases and V 4 bases, and 6 bases lay outside the gene matches. The CDR3 DNA sequence: TGTGCCAGCAGTTCCAGGGGACTAGCGGTTTACAATGAGCAGTTCTTC. Translating gives CASSSRGLAVYNEQFF.

J is TRBJ1-3 and V is TRBV5-8; D is undetermined. This CDR3 comprises 16 residues. V lost 2 bases and J 0 bases, leaving 12 bases between the germline ends. Per the germline V gene, CDR1 is SGHTS and CDR2 is YDEGEE. CDR3 sequence reads: CASSLGRAHSGNTIYF. The CDR3, as DNA: TGTGCCAGCAGCTTAGGGCGGGCTCACTCTGGAAACACCATATATTTT.

V is TRBV6-6 and J is TRBJ2-7; 8 nucleotides match TRBD1. CDR1 is MNHNY and CDR2 is SVGAGI in the germline V gene (reference sequence). V dropped 6 bases and J dropped 4; count of bases not matched to a gene: 11. This CDR3 is built from 15 residues. The DNA of the CDR3 is TGTGCCAGCAGCGACCCTCGTGGACAGGGATACGAGCAGTACTTC. Translated: CASSDPRGQGYEQYF.